This T cell receptor (beta chain) was recovered during a study of blood T cell repertoires in COVID-19. Produced via immunoSEQ multiplex PCR; TCRdb's table is partial and in-frame only. The table shows 470,000 or so clones, with 85% to 90% occurring only once. The CDR3 spans 14 residues. Germline CDR1 is MNHNY and CDR2 is SVGAGI (reference sequence). V was pared by 7 bases and J by 2 bases, with 7 bases of the junction left unmatched. The receptor was isolated from a woman in her 30s with acute or convalescent COVID-19. The chain has TRBV6-6 and TRBJ2-5, with 7 bases matching TRBD1. The sample was peripheral blood. Here the CDR3 reads CASTLLDRQETQYF. The CDR3 DNA reads TGTGCCAGCACCCTTCTGGACAGGCAAGAGACCCAGTACTTC.